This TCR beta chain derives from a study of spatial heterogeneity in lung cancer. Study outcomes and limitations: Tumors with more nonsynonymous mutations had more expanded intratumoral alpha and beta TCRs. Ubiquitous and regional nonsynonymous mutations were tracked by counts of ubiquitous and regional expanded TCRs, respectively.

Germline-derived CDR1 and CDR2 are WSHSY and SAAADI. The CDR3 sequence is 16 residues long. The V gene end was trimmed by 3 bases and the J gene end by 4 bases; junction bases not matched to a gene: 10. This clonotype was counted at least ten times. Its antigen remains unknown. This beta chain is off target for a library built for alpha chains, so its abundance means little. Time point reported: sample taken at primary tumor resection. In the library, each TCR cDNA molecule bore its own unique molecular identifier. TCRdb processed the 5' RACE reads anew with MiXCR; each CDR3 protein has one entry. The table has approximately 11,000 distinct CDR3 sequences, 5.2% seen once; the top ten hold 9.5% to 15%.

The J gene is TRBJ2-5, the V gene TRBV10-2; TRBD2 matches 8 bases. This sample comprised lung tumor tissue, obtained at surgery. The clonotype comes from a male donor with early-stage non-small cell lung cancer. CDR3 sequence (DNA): TGCGCCAGCAGTGACCTACTTGCGGGAGGCTCAGAGACCCAGTACTTC. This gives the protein CASSDLLAGGSETQYF.